Shown below are 20 T cell receptor beta chains from a single sample sequenced in a study of early T cells in non-severe SARS-CoV-2 infection. From the 5' RACE reads, TCRdb called clonotypes with MiXCR, one entry per CDR3 protein. The sample has tens of thousands of distinct CDR3 sequences; under 5.5% are singletons. The input for sequencing was whole blood, taken at baseline. The receptor set was obtained from an adult who was a healthcare worker with PCR-confirmed SARS-CoV-2 infection or an uninfected control (not recorded which).

This clonotype is medium-sized by share. This chain joins TRBV12-3 or TRBV12-4 and TRBJ2-7; D is unclear. V was clipped by 6 bases and J by 0 bases, with 6 bases between them. This CDR3 contains 12 residues. The CDR3 nucleotides read TGTGCCAGCAGCCCGAGCTCCTACGAGCAGTACTTC. This sequence encodes CASSPSSYEQYF.

At least ten counts were recorded for this clonotype. CDR3 sequence: CSVGQSYNEQFF. The CDR3 DNA follows: TGCAGCGTTGGACAGTCCTACAATGAGCAGTTCTTC. The V and J genes are TRBV29-1 and TRBJ2-1, with D perhaps matching TRBD1 (5 bases). This CDR3 is built from 12 residues. Per germline, CDR1 SQVTM and CDR2 ANQGSEA. V was pared by 4 bases and J by 1 base, with 5 bases between.

This clonotype has ten or more counts. This chain links TRBV5-5 with TRBJ2-7; D might be TRBD1 (6 bases). V dropped 0 bases and J dropped 3 bases, with 10 bases sitting between them. Germline CDR1 and CDR2: SGHKS and YYEKEE (reference sequence). The CDR3 runs 14 residues. CDR3 residues: CASSLEDRSYEQYF. In nucleotides, the CDR3 is TGTGCCAGCAGCTTGGAAGACAGGAGCTACGAGCAGTACTTC.

This clonotype was recorded at least ten times. This chain joins TRBV12-3 or TRBV12-4 and TRBJ2-3, with 14 bases fitting TRBD2. The CDR3 has 19 amino acids. V shed 5 bases and J 3 bases; nucleotides not matched to a gene: 13. CDR3 sequence (DNA): TGTGCCAGCAGTCCGCCCCGGGGGGGGACTAGCGGGAGAACAGATACGCAGTATTTT. It encodes CASSPPRGGTSGRTDTQYF.

This clonotype was observed a few times. The genes are TRBV3-2 and TRBJ1-6. TRBV3-2 is termed a pseudogene. This CDR3 region has 19 residues. In nucleotides, the CDR3 is TGTGCCAGCAGCCCCCGACGACCCTTGGGCCACGGGTATAATTCACCCCTCCACTTT. It translates to CASSPRRPLGHGYNSPLHF.

In its sample, this clonotype was seen many times. The chain combines TRBV12-3 or TRBV12-4 with TRBJ1-1, with TRBD1 as a possible D gene (5 bases). The CDR3 has 13 residues. Between the trimmed V and J ends, which lost 5 bases and 3 bases, there was a span of 10 bases. DNA of the CDR3: TGTGCCAGCAGTGAGACAGTCCACACTGAAGCTTTCTTT. Protein sequence: CASSETVHTEAFF.

This clonotype was seen repeatedly, ten times or more. The chain is built from TRBV5-1 and TRBJ2-2; D call uncertain. Germline values: CDR1 SGHRS, CDR2 YFSETQ. V lost 0 bases and J 0 bases, leaving 9 bases between the germline ends. The CDR3 length is 16 residues. This CDR3 reads CASSLEGPANTGELFF. The CDR3 coding sequence is TGCGCCAGCAGCTTGGAGGGCCCAGCGAACACCGGGGAGCTGTTTTTT.

This sequence joins TRBV18 and TRBJ2-5; no clear D gene. V gave up 5 bases and J gave up 1 base, with 8 bases separating them. The CDR3 length is 13 residues. Germline V CDR1 and CDR2: KGHSH, LQKENI. CDR3 in DNA: TGTGCCAGCTCAGAGATGGCCCAAGAGACCCAGTACTTC. Translating gives CASSEMAQETQYF.

This clonotype was picked up many times. This sequence joins TRBV29-1 and TRBJ2-1, with TRBD2 matching over 10 bases. The germline CDR1 and CDR2 sequences are SQVTM and ANQGSEA. V was clipped by 7 bases and J by 7 bases; unmatched bases: 10. This CDR3 has 14 residues. The CDR3 sequence is CSATAGGLGNEQFF. The CDR3, as DNA: TGCAGCGCGACAGCGGGAGGGCTGGGGAATGAGCAGTTCTTC.

This clonotype was counted many times. The gene calls are TRBV27 and TRBJ2-3, with 10 bases aligning to TRBD2. The CDR3 length is 15 residues. Trimming at V came to 7 bases and at J to 10 bases, leaving 14 bases not matched to a gene. Germline V CDR1 and CDR2: MNHEY, SMNVEV (reference sequence). The CDR3 protein is CASTALRLAGTAQYF. The CDR3, as DNA: TGTGCCAGCACTGCCCTCAGACTAGCGGGCACGGCGCAGTATTTT.

The genes are TRBV2 and TRBJ2-7; a weak D match, TRBD1 (6 bases). The CDR3 is 14 residues long. Trimming cost V 4 bases and J 2 bases, with 12 bases left between them. The V gene's germline CDR1 is SNHLY and CDR2 FYNNEI. The CDR3 coding sequence is TGTGCCAGCAGTGGGAGGACAGATACCTACGAGCAGTACTTC. Protein product: CASSGRTDTYEQYF.

Many counts were recorded for this clonotype. This chain connects TRBV12-3 or TRBV12-4 to TRBJ2-5; D unclear. V lost 5 bases to trimming and J lost 3 bases, with 4 bases between them. This CDR3 contains 11 residues. This CDR3 is CASSPKETQYF. In DNA, the CDR3 is TGTGCCAGCAGTCCCAAAGAGACCCAGTACTTC.

This clonotype was observed many times. The chain's CDR3 is CASSSVRAPGNTIYF. In nucleotides, the CDR3 is TGTGCCAGCAGTTCTGTGAGGGCCCCCGGAAACACCATATATTTT. The chain carries TRBV12-3 or TRBV12-4 and TRBJ1-3; the D is unclear. Trimming cost V 4 bases and J 4 bases, with 14 bases left between them. This CDR3 is 15 amino acids long.

This clonotype was recorded at least ten times. The chain uses TRBV5-1 and TRBJ2-5, with D perhaps matching TRBD1 (6 bases). Germline-derived CDR1 and CDR2 are SGHRS and YFSETQ. The CDR3 sequence is 14 residues long. V was shortened by 3 bases and J by 2 bases, with 11 bases between the two germline ends. DNA for the CDR3: TGCGCCAGCAGCTGGGGGCCGGGGCAAGAGACCCAGTACTTC. Translating it yields CASSWGPGQETQYF. Based on the CDR3 plus reference TRBV5-1 and TRBJ2-5, the full variable domain is KAGVTQTPRYLIKTRGQQVTLSCSPISGHRSVSWYQQTPGQGLQFLFEYFSETQRNKGNFPGRFSGRQFSNSRSEMNVSTLELGDSALYLCASSWGPGQETQYFGPGTRLLVL.

This clonotype showed up many times. CDR3 region: CASGLGRERGEQFF. DNA of the CDR3: TGTGCTAGTGGTTTGGGGCGGGAGAGGGGTGAGCAGTTCTTC. J is TRBJ2-1 and V is TRBV12-5; 7 nucleotides agree with TRBD2. J lost 9 bases, V lost 1 base, and 6 bases had no gene match. The CDR3 covers 14 residues. From germline, CDR1 is LGHNT and CDR2 FRNRAP.

This clonotype was counted many times. This chain joins TRBV12-3 or TRBV12-4 and TRBJ2-1, with 8 bases lining up with TRBD1. There are 17 residues in the CDR3. Germline trimming cut 1 base from V and 7 bases from J; bases unmatched to any gene: 12. CDR3 DNA sequence: TGTGCCAGCAGTTTAGAGGTGGCGGGACAGGTTTGGAATGAGCAGTTCTTC. It translates to CASSLEVAGQVWNEQFF.

This clonotype showed up many times. CDR3 in amino acids: CAISEGTARYF. The CDR3 nucleotides read TGTGCCATCAGTGAGGGGACAGCGCGCTACTTC. V is TRBV10-3 and J is TRBJ2-7; TRBD1 matches 7 bases. The CDR3 has 11 amino acids. Trimming took 2 bases from V and 13 from J; bases not matched to a gene: 5. Germline CDR1 and CDR2: ENHRY and SYGVKD.

This clonotype was seen ten or more times. The chain employs TRBV10-3 and TRBJ1-2, with D possibly TRBD1 on 5 matching bases. This CDR3 spans 12 amino acids. The V gene lost 3 bases and the J gene lost 3 bases, with 5 bases spanning the gap. Per the germline V gene, CDR1 is ENHRY and CDR2 is SYGVKD. CDR3 residues: CAISEQDYGYTF. DNA of the CDR3: TGTGCCATCAGTGAACAGGACTATGGCTACACCTTC.

This clonotype was found a few times. The chain couples TRBV5-5 to TRBJ2-1; D not certain. Trimming cost V 4 bases and J 10 bases, with 12 bases left between them. Germline-derived CDR1 and CDR2 are SGHKS and YYEKEE (reference sequence). The CDR3 spans 12 residues. CDR3 protein: CASSMREGEQFF. The CDR3 nucleotides are TGTGCCAGCAGCATGAGAGAAGGAGAGCAGTTCTTC.

The chain carries TRBV5-8 and TRBJ1-5; D remains ambiguous. Trimming shortened V by 6 bases and J by 5 bases, and 6 bases separated the two germline ends. The CDR3 is 11 residues long. Germline V gene sequence: CDR1 SGHTS, CDR2 YDEGEE. The CDR3: CASTSHQPQHF. In DNA form, the CDR3 reads TGTGCCAGCACCAGCCATCAGCCCCAGCATTTT. The full variable domain, in which reference TRBV5-8 and TRBJ1-5 provide the parts outside the CDR3, is EAGVTQSPTHLIKTRGQQATLRCSPISGHTSVYWYQQALGLGLQFLLWYDEGEERNRGNFPPRFSGRQFPNYSSELNVNALELEDSALYLCASTSHQPQHFGDGTRLSIL.